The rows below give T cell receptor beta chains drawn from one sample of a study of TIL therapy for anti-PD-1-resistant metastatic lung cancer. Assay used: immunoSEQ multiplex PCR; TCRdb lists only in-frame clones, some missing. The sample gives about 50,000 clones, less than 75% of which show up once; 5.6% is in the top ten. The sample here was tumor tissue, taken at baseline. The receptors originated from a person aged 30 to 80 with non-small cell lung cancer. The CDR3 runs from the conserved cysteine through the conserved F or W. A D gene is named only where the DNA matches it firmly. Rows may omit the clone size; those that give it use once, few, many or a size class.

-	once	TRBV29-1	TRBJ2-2	CSVEDLGRGNTGELFF	TGCAGCGTTGAAGATCTAGGCAGGGGGAACACCGGGGAGCTGTTTTTT
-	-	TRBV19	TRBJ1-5	CASSINRGSNQPQHF	TGTGCCAGTAGTATTAATCGCGGAAGCAATCAGCCCCAGCATTTT
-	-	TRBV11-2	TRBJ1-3	CAISGGYLGNTIYF	TGTGCCATCTCAGGCGGGTACCTCGGAAACACCATATATTTT
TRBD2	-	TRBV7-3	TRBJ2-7	CASSGSGGGYEQYF	TGTGCCAGCAGCGGTAGCGGGGGGGGCTACGAGCAGTACTTC
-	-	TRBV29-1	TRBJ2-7	CSVARSSYEQYF	TGCAGCGTTGCTCGGAGCTCCTACGAGCAGTACTTC
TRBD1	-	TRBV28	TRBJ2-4	CASSSGTGAKNIQYF	TGTGCCAGCAGTTCGGGGACAGGAGCCAAAAACATTCAGTACTTC
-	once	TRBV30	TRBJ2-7	CAWSRGGRYEQYF	TGTGCCTGGAGCCGGGGCGGACGCTACGAGCAGTACTTC
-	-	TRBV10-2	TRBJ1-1	CASTQGTEAFF	TGCGCCAGCACCCAGGGCACTGAAGCTTTCTTT
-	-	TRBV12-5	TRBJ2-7	CASGRDFSYEQYF	TGTGCTAGTGGGAGGGACTTTTCCTACGAGCAGTACTTC
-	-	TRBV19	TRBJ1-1	CASSISPNTEAFF	TGTGCCAGTAGTATTTCACCGAACACTGAAGCTTTCTTT
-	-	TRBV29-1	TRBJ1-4	CSVSGTGRGNEKLFF	TGCAGCGTTTCCGGAACAGGGAGGGGTAACGAAAAACTGTTTTTT
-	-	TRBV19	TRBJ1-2	CASSPRGLDYGYTF	TGTGCCAGTAGTCCGCGGGGGCTGGACTATGGCTACACCTTC
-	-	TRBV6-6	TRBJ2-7	CASSSVVGWEQYF	TGTGCCAGCAGTTCCGTGGTGGGTTGGGAGCAGTACTTC
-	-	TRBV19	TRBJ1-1	CAVVGGEGAFF	TGTGCCGTGGTCGGGGGTGAAGGGGCTTTCTTT
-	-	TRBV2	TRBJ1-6	CASSEFADNSPLHF	TGTGCCAGCAGTGAGTTTGCGGATAATTCACCCCTCCACTTT
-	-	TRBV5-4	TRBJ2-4	CASSRTEENIQYF	TGTGCCAGCAGCCGGACCGAGGAAAACATTCAGTACTTC
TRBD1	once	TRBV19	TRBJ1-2	CASSSQGAGGYTF	TGTGCCAGTAGCTCACAGGGGGCCGGTGGCTACACCTTC
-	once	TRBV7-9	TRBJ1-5	CASSLGWGNQPQHF	TGTGCCAGCAGCTTAGGTTGGGGCAATCAGCCCCAGCATTTT
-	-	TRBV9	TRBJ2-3	CASSAAGGGIRTDTQYF	TGTGCCAGCAGCGCCGCTGGGGGCGGGATCCGCACAGATACGCAGTATTTT
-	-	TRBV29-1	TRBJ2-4	CSVSYVAKNIQYF	TGCAGCGTATCTTATGTAGCCAAAAACATTCAGTACTTC
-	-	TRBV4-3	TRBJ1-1	CASSQSQKTDSPEMKAFF	TGCGCCAGCAGCCAATCACAAAAGACGGACTCCCCCGAAATGAAAGCTTTCTTT
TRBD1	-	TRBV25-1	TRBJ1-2	CASRKFGQAANYGYTF	TGTGCCAGCAGGAAGTTCGGACAGGCCGCTAACTATGGCTACACCTTC
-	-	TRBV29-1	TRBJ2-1	CSGYRAAFRDEQFF	TGCAGCGGGTACAGGGCAGCGTTTAGGGATGAGCAGTTCTTC
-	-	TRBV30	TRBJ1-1	CAWEGVAEAFF	TGTGCCTGGGAGGGGGTGGCTGAAGCTTTCTTT
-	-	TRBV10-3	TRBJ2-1	CATLKVGGYNEQFF	TGTGCCACCCTCAAGGTAGGAGGGTACAATGAGCAGTTCTTC
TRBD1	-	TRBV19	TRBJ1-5	CASSPGQGDWGYQPQHF	TGTGCCAGTAGCCCCGGACAGGGGGATTGGGGATATCAGCCCCAGCATTTT
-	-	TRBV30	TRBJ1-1	CAWNDPKQRNTEAFF	TGTGCCTGGAACGACCCTAAGCAGAGGAACACTGAAGCTTTCTTT
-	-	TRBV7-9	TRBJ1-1	CASSLALTELNTEAFF	TGTGCCAGCAGCTTAGCCTTGACAGAGCTGAACACTGAAGCTTTCTTT
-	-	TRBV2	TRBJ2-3	CASSAYDFALEDTQYF	TGTGCCAGCAGTGCGTATGACTTTGCACTTGAGGATACGCAGTATTTT
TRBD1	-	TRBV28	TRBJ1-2	CASGPDRANYGYTF	TGTGCCAGCGGCCCGGACAGGGCAAACTATGGCTACACCTTC
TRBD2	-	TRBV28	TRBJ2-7	CASSFELAGGVAPYEQYF	TGTGCCAGCAGTTTTGAACTAGCGGGAGGAGTGGCCCCCTACGAGCAGTACTTC
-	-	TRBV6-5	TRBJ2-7	CATYKTYEQYF	TGTGCCACCTACAAAACCTACGAGCAGTACTTC
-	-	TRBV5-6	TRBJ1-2	CASSDGQLLSNYGYTF	TGTGCCAGCAGCGATGGACAGCTCCTATCTAACTATGGCTACACCTTC
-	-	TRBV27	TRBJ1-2	CASRRSRAYGYTF	TGTGCCAGTCGTAGGTCCAGGGCCTATGGCTACACCTTC
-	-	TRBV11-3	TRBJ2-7	CASSPDGGARDEQYF	TGTGCCAGCAGCCCTGACGGCGGGGCCCGCGACGAGCAGTACTTC
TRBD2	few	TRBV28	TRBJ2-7	CASSRLGLAGVEQYF	TGTGCCAGCAGTCGACTCGGACTAGCGGGAGTCGAGCAGTACTTC
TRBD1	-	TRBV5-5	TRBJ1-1	CASSPGQANTEAFF	TGTGCCAGCAGCCCGGGACAGGCGAACACTGAAGCTTTCTTT
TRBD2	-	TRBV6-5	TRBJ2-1	CASSYSRGRAGDEQFF	TGTGCCAGCAGTTACTCTCGAGGGAGGGCTGGGGATGAGCAGTTCTTC
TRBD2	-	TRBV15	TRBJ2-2	CATSRDFGAGAKNPNTGELFF	TGTGCCACCAGCAGAGATTTCGGAGCGGGGGCTAAGAATCCGAACACCGGGGAGCTGTTTTTT
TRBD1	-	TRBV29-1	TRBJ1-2	CSASYRGFGYTF	TGCAGCGCCAGTTACAGGGGGTTCGGCTACACCTTC
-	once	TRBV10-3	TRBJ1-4	CAISEGWGEKLFF	TGTGCCATCAGTGAAGGGTGGGGTGAAAAACTGTTTTTT
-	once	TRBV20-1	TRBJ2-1	CSAAQGFEQFF	TGCAGTGCTGCCCAGGGTTTTGAGCAGTTCTTC
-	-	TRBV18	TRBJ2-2	CASSPPGANTGELFF	TGTGCCAGCTCACCACCAGGGGCCAACACCGGGGAGCTGTTTTTT
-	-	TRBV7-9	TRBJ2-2	CASSLWEPNTGELFF	TGTGCCAGCAGCTTATGGGAACCGAACACCGGGGAGCTGTTTTTT
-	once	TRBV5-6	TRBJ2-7	CASSFVHEQYF	TGTGCCAGCAGCTTTGTCCACGAGCAGTACTTC
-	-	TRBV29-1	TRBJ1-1	CSVSRTENTEAFF	TGCAGCGTTTCCCGGACGGAAAACACTGAAGCTTTCTTT
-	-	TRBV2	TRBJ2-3	CASHFSMDTQYF	TGTGCCAGTCACTTTTCAATGGATACGCAGTATTTT
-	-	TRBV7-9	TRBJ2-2	CASSSRTNTGELFF	TGTGCCAGCAGCTCCCGAACGAACACCGGGGAGCTGTTTTTT
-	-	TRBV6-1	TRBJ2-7	CASRRSGQGSYEQYF	TGTGCCAGCCGCAGAAGTGGGCAGGGTTCCTACGAGCAGTACTTC